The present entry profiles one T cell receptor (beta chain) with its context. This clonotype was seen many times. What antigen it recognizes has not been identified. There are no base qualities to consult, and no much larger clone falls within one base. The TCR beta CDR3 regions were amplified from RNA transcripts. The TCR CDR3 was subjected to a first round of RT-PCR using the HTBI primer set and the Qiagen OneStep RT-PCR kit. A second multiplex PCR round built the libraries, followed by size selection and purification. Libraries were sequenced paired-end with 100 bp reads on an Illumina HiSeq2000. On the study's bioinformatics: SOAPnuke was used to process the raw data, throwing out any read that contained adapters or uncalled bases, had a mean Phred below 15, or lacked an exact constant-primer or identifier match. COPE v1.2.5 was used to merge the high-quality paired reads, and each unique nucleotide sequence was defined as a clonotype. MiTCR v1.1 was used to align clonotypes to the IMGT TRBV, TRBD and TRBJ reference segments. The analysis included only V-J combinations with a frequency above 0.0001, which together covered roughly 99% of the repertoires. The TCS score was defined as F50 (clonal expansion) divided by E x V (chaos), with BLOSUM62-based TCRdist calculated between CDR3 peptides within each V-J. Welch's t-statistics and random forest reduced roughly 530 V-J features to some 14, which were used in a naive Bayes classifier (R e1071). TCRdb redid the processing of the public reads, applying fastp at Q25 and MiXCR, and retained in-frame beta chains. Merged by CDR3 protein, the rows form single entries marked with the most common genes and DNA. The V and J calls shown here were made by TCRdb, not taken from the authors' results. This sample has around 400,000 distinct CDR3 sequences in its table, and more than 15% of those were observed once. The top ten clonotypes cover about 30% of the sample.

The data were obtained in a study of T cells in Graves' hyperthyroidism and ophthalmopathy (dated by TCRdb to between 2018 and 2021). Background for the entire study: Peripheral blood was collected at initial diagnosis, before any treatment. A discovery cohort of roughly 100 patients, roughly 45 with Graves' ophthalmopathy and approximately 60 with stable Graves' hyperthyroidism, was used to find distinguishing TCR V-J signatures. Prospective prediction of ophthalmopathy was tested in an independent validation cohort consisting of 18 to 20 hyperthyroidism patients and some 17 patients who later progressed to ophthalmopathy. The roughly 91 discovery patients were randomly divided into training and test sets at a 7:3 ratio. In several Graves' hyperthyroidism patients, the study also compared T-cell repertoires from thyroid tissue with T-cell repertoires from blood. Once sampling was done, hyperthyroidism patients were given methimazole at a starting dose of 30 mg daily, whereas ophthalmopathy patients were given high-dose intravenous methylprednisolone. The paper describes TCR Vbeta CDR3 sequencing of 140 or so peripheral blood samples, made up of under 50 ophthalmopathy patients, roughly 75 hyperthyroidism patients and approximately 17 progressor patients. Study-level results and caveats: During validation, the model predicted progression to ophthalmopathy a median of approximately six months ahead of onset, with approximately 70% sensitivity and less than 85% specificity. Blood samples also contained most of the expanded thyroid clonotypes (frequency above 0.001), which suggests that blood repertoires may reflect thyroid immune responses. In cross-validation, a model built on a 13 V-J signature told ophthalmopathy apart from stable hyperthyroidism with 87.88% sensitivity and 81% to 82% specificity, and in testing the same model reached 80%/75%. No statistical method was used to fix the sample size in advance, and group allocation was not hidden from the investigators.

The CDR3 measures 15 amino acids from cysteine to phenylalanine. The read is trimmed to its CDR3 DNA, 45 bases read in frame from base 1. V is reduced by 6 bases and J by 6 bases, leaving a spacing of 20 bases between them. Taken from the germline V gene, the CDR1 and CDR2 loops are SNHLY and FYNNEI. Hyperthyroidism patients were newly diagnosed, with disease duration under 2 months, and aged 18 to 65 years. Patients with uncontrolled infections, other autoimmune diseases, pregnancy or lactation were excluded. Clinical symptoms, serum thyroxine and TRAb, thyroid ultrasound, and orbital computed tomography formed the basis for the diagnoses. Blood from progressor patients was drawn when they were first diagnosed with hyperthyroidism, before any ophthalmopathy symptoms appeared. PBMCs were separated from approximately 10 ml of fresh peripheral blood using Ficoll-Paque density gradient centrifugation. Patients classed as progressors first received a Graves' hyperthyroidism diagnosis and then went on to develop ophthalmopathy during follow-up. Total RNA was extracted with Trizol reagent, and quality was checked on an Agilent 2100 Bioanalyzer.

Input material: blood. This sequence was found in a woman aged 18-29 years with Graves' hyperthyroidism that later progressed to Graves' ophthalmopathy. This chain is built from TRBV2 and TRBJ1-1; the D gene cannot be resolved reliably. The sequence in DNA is TGTGCCAGCAGAGAGTCAGGAACCCTTTCCCCTGAAGCTTTCTTT. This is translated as CASRESGTLSPEAFF.